One sample yielded the 15 T cell receptor beta chains listed below, sequenced in a study of CD8 T cells in ankylosing spondylitis. From the 5' RACE reads, TCRdb called clonotypes with MiXCR, one entry per CDR3 protein. The table includes about 130,000 distinct CDR3 sequences, 7% to 10% detected once. The sequenced material came from blood, either unsorted or a sorted T cell fraction (not recorded which). The source is a male donor with ankylosing spondylitis or in good health (not recorded which).

This clonotype came up many times. The genes are TRBV5-6 and TRBJ2-5; tentative D call: TRBD1 (6 bases). From germline, CDR1 is SGHDT and CDR2 YYEEEE. With 6 bases removed from V and 5 bases from J, the gap between germline ends came to 20 bases. The length of the CDR3 is 15 residues. DNA for the CDR3: TGTGCCAGCAACGGACGCAGGGGAAGGGCGGAGACCCAGTACTTC. Translation gives CASNGRRGRAETQYF.

This clonotype was detected a few times. The chain employs TRBV7-2 and TRBJ1-2; 9 nucleotides agree with TRBD1. CDR1 SGHTA and CDR2 FQGNSA come from the germline V gene. There are 15 residues in the CDR3. V lost 5 bases and J lost 4; bases outside the gene matches: 8. The DNA for the CDR3 is TGTGCCAGCAGCAACAGGGGGCGCGATCCCTATGGCTACACCTTC. It yields the protein CASSNRGRDPYGYTF.

This clonotype occurred a few times. The V and J genes are TRBV12-3 or TRBV12-4 and TRBJ1-3; D may be TRBD1 (5 bases). The CDR3 loop spans 14 amino acids. Trimming cost V 6 bases and J 0 bases, with 9 bases left between them. The DNA for the CDR3 is TGTGCCAGCAGGGGGACCACCTCTGGAAACACCATATATTTT. It encodes CASRGTTSGNTIYF.

This chain connects TRBV29-1 to TRBJ2-7; D perhaps matches TRBD1 (6 bases). V lost 4 bases to trimming and J lost 3 bases, with 10 bases between them. Germline V CDR1 and CDR2: SQVTM, ANQGSEA. There are 12 residues in the CDR3. CDR3 amino acids: CSVGTGNYEQYF. For the CDR3, the DNA is TGCAGCGTTGGAACAGGGAACTACGAGCAGTACTTC.

Many counts were recorded for this clonotype. The rearrangement joins TRBV18 to TRBJ2-2; TRBD1 aligns across 9 bases. This CDR3 is built from 17 residues. V lost 3 bases and J lost 10; bases outside the gene matches: 15. Germline CDR1 KGHSH, CDR2 LQKENI. The CDR3 region is CASSPLTPGQGWSELFF. The CDR3 region has the DNA TGTGCCAGCTCACCCTTAACACCGGGACAGGGCTGGTCGGAGCTGTTTTTT.

In its sample, this clonotype was seen many times. V gene TRBV29-1 combines with J gene TRBJ2-7; D is perhaps TRBD1 (5 bases). CDR3 length: 15 residues. V lost 2 bases and J lost 0, with 14 bases in between. Germline CDR1 reads SQVTM; CDR2 reads ANQGSEA. CDR3: CSVEHTRGASYEQYF. CDR3 coding DNA: TGCAGCGTTGAACATACGCGTGGGGCCTCCTACGAGCAGTACTTC.

This clonotype turned up a few times. The chain joins TRBV29-1 to TRBJ2-1, with D perhaps TRBD1 (5 bases). The CDR3 length is 16 residues. The V and J ends lost 3 bases and 5 bases respectively, with 20 bases between them. The germline V gene has CDR1 SQVTM and CDR2 ANQGSEA. The CDR3: CSVDNYRRLSDNEQFF. The CDR3 DNA is TGCAGCGTTGACAATTACAGGCGCTTGTCGGACAATGAGCAGTTCTTC.

This clonotype appeared once. The rearrangement uses TRBV7-8 and TRBJ2-3; tentative D call: TRBD1 (6 bases). This CDR3 is 14 amino acids long. Germline CDR1 is SGHVS and CDR2 is FQNEAQ. Trimming pared 3 bases from V and 8 bases from J, leaving 15 bases between. CDR3 region: CASSLNRAAVTQYF. The CDR3 DNA sequence: TGTGCCAGCAGCTTGAACAGGGCCGCGGTTACGCAGTATTTT.

With respect to this clonotype: A read error is possible here, since a much larger clone lies one base away. CDR3 sequence: CASSATGTGGPATQYF. In nucleotides, the CDR3 is TGCGCCAGCAGCGCAACCGGGACAGGGGGCCCAGCTACGCAGTATTTT. The chain links TRBV5-1 to TRBJ2-3; 12 bases fit TRBD1. Germline assignment: CDR1 SGHRS and CDR2 YFSETQ. CDR3 length: 16 residues. With V trimmed by 4 bases and J by 8 bases, 11 bases remained unmatched.

This chain connects TRBV6-1 to TRBJ2-1; a possible D gene is TRBD2 (5 bases). In germline, CDR1 is MNHNS, CDR2 SASEGT. The length of the CDR3 is 15 residues. Trimming cost V 1 base and J 4 bases, with 11 bases left between them. The CDR3 region is CASSEVSGTYNEQFF. CDR3 in DNA: TGTGCCAGCAGTGAAGTAAGCGGAACTTACAATGAGCAGTTCTTC.

The table lists this clonotype with many counts. The chain combines TRBV7-8 with TRBJ1-4; D is unclear. The CDR3 sequence is 11 residues long. V was shortened by 7 bases and J by 8 bases, with 8 bases between the two germline ends. Germline CDR1 is SGHVS and CDR2 is FQNEAQ. The CDR3 DNA is TGTGCCAGCAAATGGGGAGAAAAACTGTTTTTT. Translating it yields CASKWGEKLFF.

The rearrangement joins TRBV28 to TRBJ2-1; 12 nucleotides line up with TRBD2. The CDR3 sequence is 15 residues long. V lost 6 bases to trimming and J lost 9 bases; unmatched junction nucleotides: 9. The germline V gene encodes CDR1 MDHEN and CDR2 SYDVKM. CDR3 loop: CASRVTSGSIGEQFF. CDR3 DNA: TGTGCCAGCAGGGTGACTAGCGGGAGTATTGGTGAGCAGTTCTTC. Combining the CDR3 with reference TRBV28 and TRBJ2-1 gives the whole variable domain DVKVTQSSRYLVKRTGEKVFLECVQDMDHENMFWYRQDPGLGLRLIYFSYDVKMKEKGDIPEGYSVSREKKERFSLILESASTNQTSMYLCASRVTSGSIGEQFFGPGTRLTVL.

The chain carries TRBV12-3 or TRBV12-4 and TRBJ2-4, with D tentatively TRBD2 (6 bases). The CDR3 spans 16 residues. V lost 0 bases and J lost 8, with 17 bases in between. CDR3 protein: CASSLARDSPGDIQYF. DNA of the CDR3: TGTGCCAGCAGTTTAGCGCGGGACTCCCCGGGGGACATTCAGTACTTC.

This clonotype was seen at least ten times. This chain joins TRBV28 and TRBJ1-1, with D possibly being TRBD1 (6 bases). Germline lookup yields CDR1 MDHEN and CDR2 SYDVKM. V shed 9 bases and J shed 7 bases, with 18 bases lying between them. There are 13 residues in the CDR3. CDR3 in DNA: TGTGCCAGTAGGGGGGGCGGTCGAAATGAAGCTTTCTTT. Amino acids: CASRGGGRNEAFF.

J is TRBJ2-2 and V is TRBV20-1, with 8 bases lining up with TRBD2. Germline V lookup: CDR1 DFQATT, CDR2 SNEGSKA (reference sequence). The CDR3 is made up of 13 amino acids. V dropped 6 bases and J dropped 5; count of bases not matched to a gene: 5. The CDR3 region has the DNA TGCAGTGCCTTAGCGGGAATGACCGGGGAGCTGTTTTTT. It specifies CSALAGMTGELFF.